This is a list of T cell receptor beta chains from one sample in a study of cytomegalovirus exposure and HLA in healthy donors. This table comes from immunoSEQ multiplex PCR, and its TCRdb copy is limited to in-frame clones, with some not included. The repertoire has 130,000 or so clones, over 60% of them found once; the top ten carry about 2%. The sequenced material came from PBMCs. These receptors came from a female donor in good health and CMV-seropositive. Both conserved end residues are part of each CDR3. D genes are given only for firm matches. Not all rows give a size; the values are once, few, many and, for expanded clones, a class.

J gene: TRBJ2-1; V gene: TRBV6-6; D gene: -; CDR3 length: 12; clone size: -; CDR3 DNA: TGTGCCAGCAGCGGGACAAGCAATGAGCAGTTCTTC; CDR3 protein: CASSGTSNEQFF
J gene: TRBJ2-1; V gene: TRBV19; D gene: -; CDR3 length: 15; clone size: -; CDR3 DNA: TGTGCCAGTAGTATGGGGCGGGGGCCCCTCAATGAGCAGTTCTTC; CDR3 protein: CASSMGRGPLNEQFF
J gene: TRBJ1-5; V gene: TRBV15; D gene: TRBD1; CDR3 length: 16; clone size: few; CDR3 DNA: TGTGCCACCAGCAGAGATCTTTCAGGGGGCGATCAGCCCCAGCATTTT; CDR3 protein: CATSRDLSGGDQPQHF
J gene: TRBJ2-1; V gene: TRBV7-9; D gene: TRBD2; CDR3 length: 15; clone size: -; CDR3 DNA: TGTGCCAGCAGCCCATATGGGGGGACTAGCCCCGAGCAGTTCTTC; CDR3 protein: CASSPYGGTSPEQFF
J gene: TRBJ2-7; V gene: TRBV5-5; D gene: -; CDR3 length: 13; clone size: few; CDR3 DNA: TGTGCCAGCAGCTTGGAACATTCCTACGAGCAGTACTTC; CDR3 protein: CASSLEHSYEQYF
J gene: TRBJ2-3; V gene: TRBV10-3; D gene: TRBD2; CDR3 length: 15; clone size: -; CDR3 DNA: TGTGCCATAAAAGGAGCGGGAGCATCGACAGATACGCAGTATTTT; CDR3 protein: CAIKGAGASTDTQYF
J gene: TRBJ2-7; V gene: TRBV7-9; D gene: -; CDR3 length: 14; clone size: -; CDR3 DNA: TGTGCCAGCAGCTTAGTTACAACCTCCTACGAGCAGTACTTC; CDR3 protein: CASSLVTTSYEQYF
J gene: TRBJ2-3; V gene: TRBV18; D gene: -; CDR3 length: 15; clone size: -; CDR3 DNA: TGTGCCAGCTCACCAAGTAGATCTAGCACAGATACGCAGTATTTT; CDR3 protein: CASSPSRSSTDTQYF
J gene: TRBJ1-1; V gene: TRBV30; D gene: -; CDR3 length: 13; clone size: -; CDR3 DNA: TGTGCCTGGAGTTCACAGGGAGCCGCTGAAGCTTTCTTT; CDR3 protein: CAWSSQGAAEAFF
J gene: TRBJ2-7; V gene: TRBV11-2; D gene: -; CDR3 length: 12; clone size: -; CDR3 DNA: TGTGCCAGCAGCCCAACAGGGAGCGAGCAGTACTTC; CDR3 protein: CASSPTGSEQYF
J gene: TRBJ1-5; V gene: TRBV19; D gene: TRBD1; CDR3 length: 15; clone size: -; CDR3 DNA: TGTGCCAGTAGTTATAGAGAAGGGGGCGGTCAGCCCCAGCATTTT; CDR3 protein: CASSYREGGGQPQHF
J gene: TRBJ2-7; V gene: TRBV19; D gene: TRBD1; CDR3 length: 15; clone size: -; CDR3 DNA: TGTGCCAGTAGTATAGATGACGGGACAGCTTACGAGCAGTACTTC; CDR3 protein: CASSIDDGTAYEQYF
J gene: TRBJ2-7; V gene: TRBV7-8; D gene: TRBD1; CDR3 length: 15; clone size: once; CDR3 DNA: TGTGCCAGCAGCTTCCCGGGACAGGGGGCAAGGGAGCAGTACTTC; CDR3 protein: CASSFPGQGAREQYF
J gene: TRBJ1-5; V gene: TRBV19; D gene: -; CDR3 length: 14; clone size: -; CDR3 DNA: TGTGCCAGTAGTATAGCAGGGAATGCTCAGCCCCAGCATTTT; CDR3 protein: CASSIAGNAQPQHF
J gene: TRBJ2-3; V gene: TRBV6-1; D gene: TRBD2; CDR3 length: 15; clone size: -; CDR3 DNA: TGTGCCAGCAGTGAACCGGGACTAGCGAAAGATACGCAGTATTTT; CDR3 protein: CASSEPGLAKDTQYF
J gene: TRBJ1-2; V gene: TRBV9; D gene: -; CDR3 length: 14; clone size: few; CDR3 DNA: TGTGCCAGCAGCGTAGAAGACGTCCGGTCAGGGTACACCTTC; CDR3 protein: CASSVEDVRSGYTF
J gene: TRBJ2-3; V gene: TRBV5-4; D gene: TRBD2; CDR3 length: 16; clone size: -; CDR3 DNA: TGTGCCAGCAGCCCCAGTCAGCGGGGTGGCACAGATACGCAGTATTTT; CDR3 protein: CASSPSQRGGTDTQYF